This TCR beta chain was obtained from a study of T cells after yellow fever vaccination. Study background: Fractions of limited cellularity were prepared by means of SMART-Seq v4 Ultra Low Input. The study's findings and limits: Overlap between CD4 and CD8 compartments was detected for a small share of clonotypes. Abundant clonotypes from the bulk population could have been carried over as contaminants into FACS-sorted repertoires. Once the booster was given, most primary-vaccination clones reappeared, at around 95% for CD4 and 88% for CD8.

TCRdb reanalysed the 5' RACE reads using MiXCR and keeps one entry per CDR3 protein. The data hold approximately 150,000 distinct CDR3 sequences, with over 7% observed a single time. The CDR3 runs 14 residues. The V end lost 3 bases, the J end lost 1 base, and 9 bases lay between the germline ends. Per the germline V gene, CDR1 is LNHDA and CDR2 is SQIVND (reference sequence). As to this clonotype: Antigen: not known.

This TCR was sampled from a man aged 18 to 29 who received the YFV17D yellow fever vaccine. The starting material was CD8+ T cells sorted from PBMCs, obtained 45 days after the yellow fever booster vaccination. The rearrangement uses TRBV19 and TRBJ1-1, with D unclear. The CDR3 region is CASSIILGNTEAFF. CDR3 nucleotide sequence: TGTGCCAGTAGTATTATTTTGGGGAACACTGAAGCTTTCTTT.